This T cell receptor (beta chain) comes out of a study of Ad26.COV2.S vaccination and SARS-CoV-2 variants. Study-wide findings and caveats: Measurement of non-spike TCR breadth gave similar results in vaccine and placebo recipients. A substantial breadth of spike-specific CD8+ and CD4+ T cell responses after vaccination has been reported.

Measured with immunoSEQ multiplex PCR; TCRdb has only the in-frame clones, and not every one. The repertoire has 150,000 to 200,000 clones, roughly 89% of them found once; the top ten carry less than 6%. The V gene lost 2 bases and the J gene lost 3 bases, with 11 bases spanning the gap. Germline loops: CDR1 SGHTA, CDR2 FQGTGA. This CDR3 has 14 amino acids. About this clone: The target antigen is unknown.

The chain links TRBV7-3 to TRBJ2-7, with D perhaps assigned TRBD1 or TRBD2 (6 bases each). Sample: peripheral blood, taken after recovery from COVID-19. The sequence was collected from a human donor who had recovered from COVID-19. CDR3 in amino acids: CASSLRGGLYEQYF. The DNA for the CDR3 is TGTGCCAGCAGCTTACGAGGGGGACTCTACGAGCAGTACTTC.